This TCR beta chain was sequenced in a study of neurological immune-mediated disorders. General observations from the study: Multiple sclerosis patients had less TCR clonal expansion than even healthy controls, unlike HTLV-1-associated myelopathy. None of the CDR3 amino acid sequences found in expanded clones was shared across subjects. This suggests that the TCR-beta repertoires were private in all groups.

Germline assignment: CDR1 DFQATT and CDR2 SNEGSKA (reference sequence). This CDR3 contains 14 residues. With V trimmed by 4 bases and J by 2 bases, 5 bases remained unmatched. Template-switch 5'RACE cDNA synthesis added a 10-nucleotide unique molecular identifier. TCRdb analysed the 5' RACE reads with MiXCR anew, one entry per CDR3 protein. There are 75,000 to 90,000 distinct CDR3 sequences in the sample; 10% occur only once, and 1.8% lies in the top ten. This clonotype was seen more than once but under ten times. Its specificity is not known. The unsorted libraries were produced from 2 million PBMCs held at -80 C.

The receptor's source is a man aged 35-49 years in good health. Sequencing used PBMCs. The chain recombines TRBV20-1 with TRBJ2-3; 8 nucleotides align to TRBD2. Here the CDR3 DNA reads TGCAGTGCTAACCTAGCGGGCAACACAGATACGCAGTATTTT. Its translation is CSANLAGNTDTQYF.